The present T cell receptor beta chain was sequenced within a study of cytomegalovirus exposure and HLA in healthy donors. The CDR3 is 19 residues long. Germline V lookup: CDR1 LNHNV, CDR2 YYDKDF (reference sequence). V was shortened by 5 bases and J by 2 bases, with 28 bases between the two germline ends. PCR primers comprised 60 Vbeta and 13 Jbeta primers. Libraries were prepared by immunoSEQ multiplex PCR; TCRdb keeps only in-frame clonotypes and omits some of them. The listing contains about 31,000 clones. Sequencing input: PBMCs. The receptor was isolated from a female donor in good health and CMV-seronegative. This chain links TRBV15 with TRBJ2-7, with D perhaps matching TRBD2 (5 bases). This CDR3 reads CATSPGAIVERVAAYEQYF. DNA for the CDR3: TGTGCCACCAGCCCTGGAGCTATCGTTGAGAGGGTTGCTGCCTACGAGCAGTACTTC.